The source of this T cell receptor (beta chain) is a study of blood T cell repertoires in COVID-19. The wider study: PBMCs, B-cell-depleted T cells, or T cells were the source of the cDNA or gDNA that made up the material.

TCRdb keeps only in-frame clones here, not all; method: immunoSEQ multiplex PCR. Counted here are about 300,000 clones, 70% to 90% occurring once; the ten biggest clones make up over 2%. Participant-reported clinical history was the basis for cohort assignment. V lost 5 bases to trimming and J lost 7 bases; unmatched junction nucleotides: 8. Looked up from germline, CDR1 is MNHEY and CDR2 is SMNVEV (reference sequence). The CDR3 spans 14 residues. V is TRBV27 and J is TRBJ2-1, with 7 bases fitting TRBD2. The TCR sequence derives from a man aged 25-40 years who had recovered from COVID-19. The sequenced sample was PBMCs or T cells enriched from blood (not recorded which). The CDR3 is CASSPAPAGNEQFF. DNA for the CDR3: TGTGCCAGCAGTCCCGCCCCAGCGGGGAATGAGCAGTTCTTC.